This T cell receptor (beta chain) stems from a study of graft-versus-host responses after intestinal transplantation. Study overall: Multivisceral, liver-intestinal, or isolated intestinal transplants were received by the recipients. Every recipient underwent anti-thymocyte globulin induction, then tacrolimus and steroids for two to three years.

Findings and caveats of the study: Recipient marrow contained GvH clones, some of which appeared first in ileum or blood. Circulating GvH clone levels at their peak were associated with HvG declines (early post-transplant).

Trimming removed 7 bases from V and 1 base from J, with 10 bases in between. Germline CDR1 reads MNHNS; CDR2 reads SASEGT. This CDR3 has 13 amino acids. Tissue from the graft was processed to free its intraepithelial and lamina propria lymphocytes. The repertoire was sequenced with immunoSEQ multiplex PCR; TCRdb's copy has only in-frame clones and lacks some. The sample carries around 7,400 clones, around 68% recorded once. A word on this clone: Its antigen is currently unknown.

The source was ileum tissue, collected approximately 50 days after transplant. The V call is TRBV6-1, the J call TRBJ2-5; the D is unclear. The source of this sequence is a human patient who received an intestinal transplant, so some T cells may come from the graft donor. CDR3 DNA: TGTGCCAGCAATCGTGGGCTCCAAGAGACCCAGTACTTC. It codes for CASNRGLQETQYF.